This passage covers 26 T cell receptor beta chains from one sample sequenced in a study. TCRdb re-analysed the 5' RACE reads in MiXCR, keeping a single row per CDR3 protein. The data hold 60,000 to 65,000 distinct CDR3 sequences, with approximately 23% observed a single time. The sample consisted of memory CD4+ T cells sorted from a lymph node. Subset specified: memory CD4+ T cells, CD4+CD45RO+CD25-. The receptor set was obtained from a female donor with breast cancer.

This clonotype was picked up a small number of times. The chain carries TRBV7-2 and TRBJ1-1; possibly TRBD1 for D (5 bases). The V gene's germline CDR1 is SGHTA and CDR2 FQGNSA. The CDR3 is 15 amino acids. With 2 bases removed from V and 1 base from J, the gap between germline ends came to 11 bases. CDR3 protein: CASSLTAGPNTEAFF. DNA for the CDR3: TGTGCCAGCAGCTTAACGGCAGGGCCGAACACTGAAGCTTTCTTT.

Many counts were recorded for this clonotype. J is TRBJ2-2 and V is TRBV5-1, with 10 bases matching TRBD2. The V and J ends lost 2 bases and 6 bases, in that order; junction bases with no gene match: 1. Germline V gene lookup returns CDR1 SGHRS and CDR2 YFSETQ. The CDR3 sequence is 14 residues long. CDR3 coding DNA: TGCGCCAGCAGCTTTAGCGGGAGGTCCGGGGAGCTGTTTTTT. Protein: CASSFSGRSGELFF. The full variable domain, with the rest looked up from reference TRBV5-1 and TRBJ2-2, is KAGVTQTPRYLIKTRGQQVTLSCSPISGHRSVSWYQQTPGQGLQFLFEYFSETQRNKGNFPGRFSGRQFSNSRSEMNVSTLELGDSALYLCASSFSGRSGELFFGEGSRLTVL.

This sequence joins TRBV4-2 and TRBJ1-5, with D uncertain. This CDR3 comprises 16 residues. Trimming pared 4 bases from V and 4 bases from J, leaving 17 bases between. The germline V gene encodes CDR1 LGHNA and CDR2 YNFKEQ. CDR3 DNA: TGTGCCAGCAGCCGAGGCGGCAGAGACCCAAATCAGCCCCAGCATTTT. It encodes CASSRGGRDPNQPQHF.

This clonotype has at least ten counts. This chain uses TRBV5-1 with TRBJ2-7; 11 bases map to TRBD2. The CDR3 contains 18 residues. V shed 4 bases and J 2 bases; nucleotides not matched to a gene: 14. Germline assignment: CDR1 SGHRS and CDR2 YFSETQ. The CDR3 nucleotides read TGCGCCAGCAGCCTCGGAAAAGGACTAGCGGGCAATACCTACGAGCAGTACTTC. It is translated as CASSLGKGLAGNTYEQYF.

This clonotype occurred a few times. The gene calls are TRBV29-1 and TRBJ2-4; D may correspond to TRBD1 or TRBD2 (5 bases each). V lost 6 bases, J lost 4 bases, and 13 bases lay in between. The CDR3 contains 13 residues. Germline lookup yields CDR1 SQVTM and CDR2 ANQGSEA. The CDR3: CSVLTGRKNIQYF. The CDR3 nucleotides read TGCAGCGTGCTTACGGGACGGAAAAACATTCAGTACTTC.

With regard to this clonotype: Likely a read error: the CDR3 ends without its conserved phenylalanine or tryptophan. The chain recombines TRBV5-1 with TRBJ2-2; no definite D call. The CDR3 is 15 amino acids. Germline CDR1 and CDR2: SGHRS and YFSETQ. Trimming took 2 bases from V and 6 from J, leaving 14 bases between them. The CDR3 loop is CASSFGRTLAGELFL. CDR3 bases: TGCGCCAGCAGCTTCGGTCGAACCCTGGCCGGGGAGCTGTTTCTT.

A few counts support this clonotype. This chain links TRBV5-1 with TRBJ2-7; TRBD2 is a possible D gene (6 bases). CDR3 length: 15 residues. Germline assignment: CDR1 SGHRS and CDR2 YFSETQ. V was clipped by 4 bases and J by 3 bases, with 17 bases between them. CDR3 sequence: CASSPLGGAGYEQYF. The CDR3 DNA reads as TGCGCCAGCAGCCCCCTCGGAGGGGCGGGCTACGAGCAGTACTTC.

V is TRBV30 and J is TRBJ1-1; TRBD1 is a possible D gene (6 bases). Germline V gene data show CDR1 as GTSNPN and CDR2 as SVGIG (reference sequence). The CDR3 totals 13 residues. V was pared by 2 bases and J by 4 bases, with 11 bases between. CDR3 sequence reads: CAWSPGDSTEAFF. The CDR3 coding sequence is TGTGCCTGGAGTCCAGGGGATAGCACTGAAGCTTTCTTT.

This clonotype showed up just a few times. The chain joins TRBV5-1 to TRBJ2-1, with 7 bases identical to TRBD1. Per the germline V gene, CDR1 is SGHRS and CDR2 is YFSETQ. V gave up 5 bases and J gave up 8 bases; unmatched junction bases: 7. This CDR3 comprises 13 residues. CDR3 residues: CASSRQGDDEQFF. The CDR3 region has the DNA TGCGCCAGCAGTCGGCAGGGGGACGATGAGCAGTTCTTC. Full variable domain (missing parts from reference TRBV5-1 and TRBJ2-1): KAGVTQTPRYLIKTRGQQVTLSCSPISGHRSVSWYQQTPGQGLQFLFEYFSETQRNKGNFPGRFSGRQFSNSRSEMNVSTLELGDSALYLCASSRQGDDEQFFGPGTRLTVL.

This clonotype was observed a few times. The chain recombines TRBV6-6 with TRBJ1-4, with a weak D call TRBD1 (6 bases). CDR1 and CDR2 (germline): MNHNY, SVGAGI (reference sequence). CDR3 length equals 13 residues. V lost 4 bases and J 10 bases, leaving 13 bases between the germline ends. As DNA, the CDR3 is TGTGCCAGCAGTTCTAACAGGGAGGGAAAACTGTTTTTT. This translates into CASSSNREGKLFF.

A note on this clonotype: A read error is possible here, since a much larger clone lies one base away. This chain connects TRBV6-2 or TRBV6-3 to TRBJ1-2, with 8 bases identical to TRBD1. CDR1 MNHEY and CDR2 SVGEGT come from the germline V gene. The CDR3 is made up of 13 amino acids. CDR3 in amino acids: CASSSGQDYGSTF. CDR3 nucleotide sequence: TGTGCCAGCAGTTCGGGACAGGACTATGGCTCCACCTTC.

This chain connects TRBV11-2 to TRBJ2-2; D is ambiguous. CDR1 is SGHAT, CDR2 FQNNGV, per germline. The ends were cut back, 3 bases at V and 7 bases at J, with 6 bases in the middle. The length of the CDR3 is 12 residues. The CDR3 here is CASSFGHGELFF. The CDR3 bases are TGTGCCAGCAGCTTCGGGCACGGGGAGCTGTTTTTT. Filled out from reference TRBV11-2 and TRBJ2-2, the complete variable domain reads EAGVAQSPRYKIIEKRQSVAFWCNPISGHATLYWYQQILGQGPKLLIQFQNNGVVDDSQLPKDRFSAERLKGVDSTLKIQPAKLEDSAVYLCASSFGHGELFFGEGSRLTVL.

This clonotype was observed a handful of times. The chain employs TRBV5-1 and TRBJ2-2, with D uncertain. The V end lost 4 bases, the J end lost 2 bases, and 9 bases lay between the germline ends. This CDR3 has 14 amino acids. CDR1 and CDR2 (germline): SGHRS, YFSETQ. CDR3: CASSTGFNTGELFF. The CDR3 region has the DNA TGCGCCAGCAGCACCGGGTTTAACACCGGGGAGCTGTTTTTT.

This clonotype was counted ten times or more. The rearrangement links TRBV5-6 to TRBJ1-1; D is perhaps TRBD1 (6 bases). The CDR3 is 16 residues long. Germline loops: CDR1 SGHDT, CDR2 YYEEEE. V lost 2 bases, J lost 0 bases, and 14 bases lay in between. For the CDR3, the DNA is TGTGCCAGCAGCTTCCGGTCGGGGGCCATGAACACTGAAGCTTTCTTT. Amino acid sequence: CASSFRSGAMNTEAFF.

The chain carries TRBV20-1 and TRBJ1-1; weak D call: TRBD1 (5 bases). Looked up from germline, CDR1 is DFQATT and CDR2 is SNEGSKA (reference sequence). The CDR3 length is 14 residues. V was pared by 3 bases and J by 5 bases, with 16 bases between. The CDR3 sequence is CSASAIRVGTEAFF. As DNA, the CDR3 is TGCAGTGCTAGTGCGATCAGGGTGGGGACTGAAGCTTTCTTT.

This sequence joins TRBV2 and TRBJ2-1; D unclear. The V gene's germline CDR1 is SNHLY and CDR2 FYNNEI. Trimming shortened V by 4 bases and J by 4 bases, and 2 bases separated the two germline ends. The length of the CDR3 is 11 residues. This CDR3 is CASSGYNEQFF. The CDR3 DNA reads as TGTGCCAGCAGTGGGTACAATGAGCAGTTCTTC.

This clonotype was recorded many times. CDR3 protein: CASSVETGIPPEQYF. CDR3 DNA: TGCGCCAGCAGCGTAGAGACGGGGATCCCCCCCGAGCAGTACTTC. The chain couples TRBV5-1 to TRBJ2-7, with a tentative D call TRBD2 (5 bases). The CDR3 sequence is 15 residues long. Trimming stripped 4 bases from V and 6 bases from J, with 20 bases between. Germline V CDR1 and CDR2: SGHRS, YFSETQ.

The chain employs TRBV3-1 and TRBJ2-5; the D is unclear. V was cut by 4 bases and J by 0 bases, with 6 bases left in between. Per germline, CDR1 LGHDT and CDR2 YNNKEL (reference sequence). This CDR3 region has 13 residues. In nucleotides, the CDR3 is TGTGCCAGCAGCCGGGTAGACCAAGAGACCCAGTACTTC. Translating gives CASSRVDQETQYF.

J is TRBJ2-7 and V is TRBV7-2; no clear D. Germline-derived CDR1 and CDR2 are SGHTA and FQGNSA. V dropped 1 base and J dropped 0 bases, with 10 bases sitting between them. The CDR3 totals 15 residues. The CDR3 protein is CASSLGGLPSYEQYF. The DNA for the CDR3 is TGTGCCAGCAGCTTAGGGGGTTTACCCTCCTACGAGCAGTACTTC.

This clonotype was detected a few times. The CDR3: CASSVQGSGSYNEQFF. The CDR3 DNA sequence: TGTGCCAGCAGCGTACAGGGAAGCGGGAGCTACAATGAGCAGTTCTTC. The rearrangement uses TRBV9 and TRBJ2-1, with 8 bases matching TRBD2. There are 16 residues in the CDR3. Germline loops: CDR1 SGDLS, CDR2 YYNGEE. Trimming cost V 1 base and J 3 bases; bases outside gene matches: 6.

The J gene is TRBJ2-3, the V gene TRBV28, with D perhaps TRBD2 (6 bases). V gave up 3 bases and J gave up 2 bases, with 21 bases separating them. The CDR3 covers 18 residues. Germline assignment: CDR1 MDHEN and CDR2 SYDVKM. The CDR3 DNA is TGTGCCAGCAGTTTCTTGGCCGGGACTCGTAAACCCACAGATACGCAGTATTTT. Its translation: CASSFLAGTRKPTDTQYF.

Comment on this clonotype: A much larger clone is a single base away; this may be a read error. The rearrangement links TRBV28 to TRBJ2-2; 9 bases fit TRBD1. J was trimmed by 5 bases and V by 4 bases; bases with no gene match: 11. The CDR3 has 17 residues. Germline V gene lookup returns CDR1 MDHEN and CDR2 SYDVKM. CDR3 region: CASSSGSWDRVTGELFF. CDR3 DNA: TGTGCCAGCAGTTCCGGATCCTGGGACAGGGTTACCGGGGAGCTGTTTTTT.

The chain couples TRBV20-1 to TRBJ2-7, with 7 positions matching TRBD1. Per the germline V gene, CDR1 is DFQATT and CDR2 is SNEGSKA (reference sequence). The V segment lost 1 base and the J segment 3 bases; nucleotides outside the gene matches: 3. This CDR3 region has 13 residues. CDR3 nucleotides: TGCAGTGCTAGAGTTCAGGGGGACTACGAGCAGTACTTC. Protein sequence: CSARVQGDYEQYF.

J is TRBJ1-5 and V is TRBV21-1; TRBD1 was called by the table and not checked on the DNA. TRBV21-1 is an annotated pseudogene. The CDR3 runs to 15 residues. CDR3 DNA sequence: TGTGCCAGCAGCAAAGGCCAGGGAAGCAATCAGCCCCAGCATTTT. This gives the protein CASSKGQGSNQPQHF.

The rearrangement links TRBV7-2 to TRBJ2-5, with D possibly matching TRBD1 (6 bases). V lost 7 bases to trimming and J lost 5 bases, with 17 bases between them. CDR1 and CDR2 (germline): SGHTA, FQGNSA. The CDR3 has 14 amino acids. CDR3: CASTAEQGWETQYF. In DNA form, the CDR3 reads TGTGCCAGCACCGCCGAACAGGGATGGGAGACCCAGTACTTC.

This chain's CDR3 is CASRDSANTEAFF. For the CDR3, the DNA is TGTGCCAGCAGGGACTCGGCGAACACTGAAGCTTTCTTT. This chain links TRBV7-8 with TRBJ1-1; D unclear. V lost 6 bases and J lost 1, with 9 bases in between. The CDR3 consists of 13 residues. The germline CDR1 and CDR2 sequences are SGHVS and FQNEAQ.